This T cell receptor beta chain was retrieved from a study of shared clonotypes between healthy human individuals. For the study at large: Serving as donors were a couple of women and three men, whose ages spanned 18 to 49.

Germline V CDR1 and CDR2: SEHNR, FQNEAQ (reference sequence). The CDR3 length is 15 residues. V was pared by 1 base and J by 4 bases, with 11 bases between. Each PCR replicate from the sorted subsets contained 200 to 250 ng DNA, which is about 30,000 T cell genomes. Sequencing was performed with immunoSEQ multiplex PCR; in TCRdb, only in-frame clones are kept and a portion is missing. Here the sample spans around 2,000,000 clones, about 93% being singletons. Cells designated naive CD8 were CD45RO-negative and were positively selected for CCR7, with terminally differentiated effector memory CD45RA+ cells excluded. The healthy adult donors were HIV-negative and reported no recent acute infections or vaccinations.

The chain uses TRBV7-9 and TRBJ1-5; no clear D gene. This receptor was obtained from a man aged 18-30 years in good health. Some clones in this sample may be carry-over from other donors' samples. The sample comprised naive CD8+ T cells from PBMCs. CDR3 in DNA: TGTGCCAGCAGCTTAGTCGGGTCGAAGAATCAGCCCCAGCATTTT. Residues: CASSLVGSKNQPQHF.